This record covers a single T cell receptor beta chain. This specimen comes from a study of Graves' ophthalmopathy and Graves' hyperthyroidism. The CDR3 is made up of 13 amino acids. Germline loops: CDR1 MGHRA, CDR2 YSYEKL. V was pared by 1 base and J by 6 bases, with 9 bases between. Amplification of TCR beta CDR3 regions used RNA transcripts. The library came from an HTBI-primed first-round RT-PCR and a second-round multiplex PCR. One entry per CDR3 protein results from TCRdb running MiXCR on the multiplex PCR reads. The data contain about 210,000 distinct CDR3 sequences, roughly 27% of them singletons.

This TCR derives from a man aged 45-65 years with Graves' ophthalmopathy. Sequencing input: peripheral blood. The rearrangement uses TRBV4-1 and TRBJ1-2, with D hard to call. CDR3 DNA: TGCGCCAGCAGCCAAGTGGAGCTCGATGGCTACACCTTC. Protein sequence: CASSQVELDGYTF.